These T cell receptor beta chains were read from a single sample in a study of regulatory T cells in long-lasting Graves disease. TCRdb fed the multiplex PCR reads into MiXCR, producing one record per CDR3 protein. Of fewer than 550,000 distinct CDR3 sequences in the sample, about 16% were seen once. These data were also reused for a study on T cells in Graves' hyperthyroidism and ophthalmopathy.

Sample: peripheral blood mononuclear cells (PBMCs), taken at new diagnosis, from a patient treated with antithyroid drugs. These receptors originate from a woman in her forties or fifties with Graves disease. CDR3s include the opening cysteine and the closing phenylalanine or tryptophan. Each record gives: J gene, V gene, D gene, clone size, CDR3 protein, CDR3 DNA. The D gene is left open where the match is weak. A row's size may be missing; if present it is once, few, many or a size class.

J gene: TRBJ2-1; V gene: TRBV28; D gene: TRBD1; clone size: few; CDR3 protein: CASRFGTGPLEQFF; CDR3 DNA: TGTGCCAGCCGTTTCGGGACAGGGCCTCTAGAGCAGTTCTTC
J gene: TRBJ1-2; V gene: TRBV7-8; D gene: TRBD1; clone size: many; CDR3 protein: CASSKPGQGSGYTF; CDR3 DNA: TGTGCCAGCAGTAAACCGGGACAGGGGAGCGGCTACACCTTC
J gene: TRBJ1-6; V gene: TRBV5-1; D gene: TRBD1; clone size: .; CDR3 protein: CASSSQGKDNSPLHF; CDR3 DNA: TGCGCCAGCAGCTCACAGGGGAAGGATAACTCACCCCTCCACTTT
J gene: TRBJ1-1; V gene: TRBV7-2; D gene: .; clone size: many; CDR3 protein: CASSLGREWNTEAFF; CDR3 DNA: TGTGCCAGCAGCTTGGGAAGGGAATGGAACACTGAAGCTTTCTTT
J gene: TRBJ2-3; V gene: TRBV20-1; D gene: TRBD2; clone size: few; CDR3 protein: CSATRLALSTDTQYF; CDR3 DNA: TGCAGTGCTACCCGACTAGCCCTTAGCACAGATACGCAGTATTTT
J gene: TRBJ2-1; V gene: TRBV19; D gene: .; clone size: few; CDR3 protein: CASSIDRLSYNEQFF; CDR3 DNA: TGTGCCAGTAGTATAGACCGCCTCTCCTACAATGAGCAGTTCTTC
J gene: TRBJ2-4; V gene: TRBV7-9; D gene: .; clone size: .; CDR3 protein: CASSPLNIQYF; CDR3 DNA: TGTGCCAGCAGCCCTCTAAACATTCAGTACTTC
J gene: TRBJ1-1; V gene: TRBV9; D gene: .; clone size: .; CDR3 protein: CASSVDTENTEAFF; CDR3 DNA: TGTGCCAGCAGCGTAGACACAGAGAACACTGAAGCTTTCTTT
J gene: TRBJ1-5; V gene: TRBV4-1; D gene: .; clone size: .; CDR3 protein: CASSQVDRNNQPQHF; CDR3 DNA: TGCGCCAGCAGCCAAGTTGATCGAAACAATCAGCCCCAGCATTTT
J gene: TRBJ1-2; V gene: TRBV13; D gene: .; clone size: few; CDR3 protein: CASSLGWGYGYTF; CDR3 DNA: TGTGCCAGCAGCTTAGGCTGGGGGTATGGCTACACCTTC
J gene: TRBJ2-2; V gene: TRBV7-3; D gene: .; clone size: many; CDR3 protein: CASSPRAGGELFF; CDR3 DNA: TGTGCCAGCAGCCCCCGAGCCGGCGGGGAGCTGTTTTTT
J gene: TRBJ2-5; V gene: TRBV19; D gene: TRBD1; clone size: many; CDR3 protein: CASSTRTGPGTQYF; CDR3 DNA: TGTGCCAGTAGTACCCGGACAGGTCCAGGGACCCAGTACTTC
J gene: TRBJ1-5; V gene: TRBV27; D gene: .; clone size: few; CDR3 protein: CASGEQGTNQPQHF; CDR3 DNA: TGTGCCAGCGGAGAACAGGGAACGAATCAGCCCCAGCATTTT
J gene: TRBJ1-2; V gene: TRBV19; D gene: .; clone size: .; CDR3 protein: CASSISGTDTYGYTF; CDR3 DNA: TGTGCCAGTAGTATTTCCGGGACGGACACTTATGGCTACACCTTC
J gene: TRBJ1-2; V gene: TRBV28; D gene: .; clone size: few; CDR3 protein: CASSEDTANYGYTF; CDR3 DNA: TGTGCCAGCAGCGAAGACACCGCTAACTATGGCTACACCTTC
J gene: TRBJ1-5; V gene: TRBV5-5; D gene: .; clone size: many; CDR3 protein: CASSTLASPQHF; CDR3 DNA: TGTGCCAGCAGCACATTGGCCTCGCCCCAGCATTTT
J gene: TRBJ1-3; V gene: TRBV19; D gene: .; clone size: .; CDR3 protein: CASSNAPGNTIYF; CDR3 DNA: TGTGCCAGTAGTAACGCCCCTGGAAACACCATATATTTT
J gene: TRBJ1-3; V gene: TRBV2; D gene: .; clone size: many; CDR3 protein: CASTLPGQHSGNTIYF; CDR3 DNA: TGTGCCAGCACACTTCCGGGACAACACTCTGGAAACACCATATATTTT
J gene: TRBJ2-7; V gene: TRBV7-3; D gene: .; clone size: once; CDR3 protein: CASSPFPSYEQYF; CDR3 DNA: TGTGCCAGCAGCCCCTTTCCTTCCTACGAGCAGTACTTC
J gene: TRBJ2-6; V gene: TRBV12-3/TRBV12-4; D gene: TRBD1; clone size: many; CDR3 protein: CASSLTGAGANVLTF; CDR3 DNA: TGTGCCAGCAGTTTGACAGGGGCTGGGGCCAACGTCCTGACTTTC
J gene: TRBJ1-6; V gene: TRBV12-3/TRBV12-4; D gene: .; clone size: many; CDR3 protein: CASSSDRSNSPLHF; CDR3 DNA: TGTGCCAGCAGTTCCGACAGGTCGAATTCACCCCTCCACTTT
J gene: TRBJ2-1; V gene: TRBV6-1; D gene: TRBD1; clone size: few; CDR3 protein: CVTSRVRNRDRVQVEQFF; CDR3 DNA: TGTGTCACCAGCAGAGTTCGGAACCGGGACAGGGTTCAAGTTGAGCAGTTCTTC
J gene: TRBJ1-6; V gene: TRBV10-3; D gene: TRBD1; clone size: .; CDR3 protein: CAISVGQPNDSPLHF; CDR3 DNA: TGTGCCATCAGTGTGGGACAGCCTAACGACTCACCCCTCCACTTT
J gene: TRBJ2-3; V gene: TRBV5-4; D gene: .; clone size: .; CDR3 protein: CASTRPGGTDTQYF; CDR3 DNA: TGTGCCAGCACCCGCCCCGGGGGCACAGATACGCAGTATTTT
J gene: TRBJ1-1; V gene: TRBV7-9; D gene: .; clone size: many; CDR3 protein: CASSLGLENTEAFF; CDR3 DNA: TGTGCCAGCAGCTTAGGATTGGAGAACACTGAAGCTTTCTTT
J gene: TRBJ2-7; V gene: TRBV2; D gene: .; clone size: few; CDR3 protein: CASSPISHYEQYF; CDR3 DNA: TGTGCCAGCAGTCCGATTTCCCACTACGAGCAGTACTTC
J gene: TRBJ2-1; V gene: TRBV29-1; D gene: .; clone size: many; CDR3 protein: CSVDRDQVRDYNEQFF; CDR3 DNA: TGCAGCGTTGACCGAGATCAGGTGAGGGATTATAATGAGCAGTTCTTC
J gene: TRBJ2-5; V gene: TRBV20-1; D gene: TRBD2; clone size: many; CDR3 protein: CSARDPGIAGLNQETQYF; CDR3 DNA: TGCAGTGCTAGAGATCCGGGAATAGCGGGGTTGAACCAAGAGACCCAGTACTTC
J gene: TRBJ1-2; V gene: TRBV28; D gene: TRBD1; clone size: .; CDR3 protein: CASSTFGQGFGYTF; CDR3 DNA: TGTGCCAGCAGTACGTTCGGACAGGGTTTTGGCTACACCTTC
J gene: TRBJ2-6; V gene: TRBV5-1; D gene: .; clone size: .; CDR3 protein: CASSLDIFGANVLTF; CDR3 DNA: TGCGCCAGCAGCTTGGACATCTTTGGGGCCAACGTCCTGACTTTC
J gene: TRBJ2-1; V gene: TRBV20-1; D gene: TRBD2; clone size: many; CDR3 protein: CSATDPGLATNEQFF; CDR3 DNA: TGCAGTGCTACCGACCCGGGACTAGCTACTAATGAGCAGTTCTTC
J gene: TRBJ1-2; V gene: TRBV28; D gene: .; clone size: many; CDR3 protein: CASSPQLYGYTF; CDR3 DNA: TGTGCCAGCAGTCCCCAGCTGTATGGCTACACCTTC
J gene: TRBJ2-1; V gene: TRBV5-1; D gene: TRBD2; clone size: .; CDR3 protein: CASSLEGGRGSSYNEQFF; CDR3 DNA: TGTGCCAGCAGCTTAGAAGGAGGGCGGGGGAGCTCCTACAATGAGCAGTTCTTC